This entry concerns a single T cell receptor beta chain. Its specificity is unknown. The data derive from a study of T cells in Graves' hyperthyroidism and ophthalmopathy. Study-level points and caveats: By a 13 V-J model, ophthalmopathy was set apart from stable hyperthyroidism. Among thyroid clonotypes expanded above 0.001, most also appeared in blood.

A Clinical Activity Score of at least 3, a NOSPECS grade of at least 4 and a duration under 3 months were recorded in the ophthalmopathy patients. It was less than 13 ml of fresh peripheral blood that supplied the PBMCs. V lost 3 bases to trimming and J lost 2 bases, with 20 bases between them. CDR1 is DFQATT, CDR2 SNEGSKA, per germline (reference sequence). The CDR3 is made up of 17 amino acids. Researchers took RNA transcripts and amplified the TCR beta CDR3 regions from them. Primed by the HTBI set, a first-round RT-PCR was run on the TCR CDR3. MiXCR, applied by TCRdb to the multiplex PCR reads, yields one record per CDR3 protein. The top ten clones hold approximately 50% of a sample with more than 450,000 distinct CDR3 sequences, just under 20% of them seen once.

The receptor comes from a man aged 35 to 55 with Graves' ophthalmopathy. The specimen sequenced was blood. This chain links TRBV20-1 with TRBJ2-1; the D is unclear. The CDR3 spells CSASFRPDPTTYNEQFF. As DNA, the CDR3 is TGCAGTGCTAGTTTTCGGCCCGATCCTACCACCTACAATGAGCAGTTCTTC.